These 30 T cell receptor beta chains were all obtained from the same sample, sequenced in a study of brain T cells in children with intractable seizures. Sequencing was performed with immunoSEQ multiplex PCR; in TCRdb, only in-frame clones are kept and a portion is missing. The data hold about 76,000 clones, with approximately 94% observed a single time. The sequenced sample was peripheral blood, obtained at surgery. These receptors originate from a boy under three years old with tuberous sclerosis and intractable seizures.

The chain uses TRBV24-1 and TRBJ2-7; D perhaps matches TRBD1 (6 bases). CDR3 length equals 13 residues. Germline CDR1 reads KGHDR; CDR2 reads SFDVKD. Trimming cost V 3 bases and J 4 bases, with 9 bases left between them. CDR3 sequence: CATSDADRYEQYF. DNA for the CDR3: TGTGCCACCAGTGATGCGGACAGATACGAGCAGTACTTC.

This rearrangement joins TRBV4-2 to TRBJ1-1; TRBD1 matches at 9 bases. Trimming removed 4 bases from V and 2 bases from J; junction bases left unmatched: 2. From germline, CDR1 is LGHNA and CDR2 YNFKEQ. The CDR3 sequence is 14 residues long. Here the CDR3 DNA reads TGTGCCAGCAGCCCGGGACAGGGCAACACTGAAGCTTTCTTT. It specifies CASSPGQGNTEAFF.

The sample holds a few counts of this clone. V is TRBV20-1 and J is TRBJ1-1, with D unclear. Between the trimmed V and J ends, which lost 3 bases and 4 bases, there was a span of 9 bases. From germline, CDR1 is DFQATT and CDR2 SNEGSKA (reference sequence). This CDR3 has 12 residues. The chain's CDR3 is CSASADLTEAFF. The CDR3 DNA sequence: TGCAGTGCTAGTGCCGACCTCACTGAAGCTTTCTTT.

The V gene is TRBV4-2, the J gene TRBJ2-2; perhaps TRBD1 as D (5 bases). The germline V gene has CDR1 LGHNA and CDR2 YNFKEQ. V lost 1 base and J 4 bases, leaving 10 bases between the germline ends. This CDR3 has 15 amino acids. CDR3 amino acids: CASSQAGRGTGELFF. The CDR3 DNA sequence: TGTGCCAGCAGCCAAGCAGGGCGCGGCACCGGGGAGCTGTTTTTT.

The chain links TRBV6-5 to TRBJ2-1, with D unresolved. This CDR3 contains 11 residues. V gave up 6 bases and J gave up 5 bases, with 5 bases separating them. Germline values: CDR1 MNHEY, CDR2 SVGAGI. The CDR3 DNA reads as TGTGCCAGCAGACTACACAATGAGCAGTTCTTC. Residues: CASRLHNEQFF.

V usage is TRBV28 and J usage is TRBJ2-7; D not certain. This CDR3 region has 15 residues. CDR1 is MDHEN and CDR2 is SYDVKM in the germline V gene. V lost 2 bases to trimming and J lost 2 bases, with 13 bases between them. The DNA for the CDR3 is TGTGCCAGCAGTTTAGCAGGCGCCCCGGCCTACGAGCAGTACTTC. As protein: CASSLAGAPAYEQYF.

The chain couples TRBV6-5 to TRBJ2-5, with TRBD2 matching over 9 bases. Germline V gene sequence: CDR1 MNHEY, CDR2 SVGAGI. CDR3 length: 14 amino acids. Germline trimming cut 6 bases from V and 1 base from J; bases unmatched to any gene: 3. CDR3 loop: CASSRGRVQETQYF. In nucleotides, the CDR3 is TGTGCCAGCAGCCGCGGGAGGGTCCAAGAGACCCAGTACTTC.

This clone appeared a single time. V and J are TRBV4-1 and TRBJ2-1, with D possibly being TRBD1 or TRBD2 (5 bases each). V was pared by 4 bases and J by 0 bases, with 25 bases between. The germline CDR1 and CDR2 sequences are MGHRA and YSYEKL. This CDR3 region has 20 residues. The CDR3 loop is CASSRTTQKVERGSYNEQFF. The CDR3 nucleotides are TGCGCCAGCAGCCGCACCACTCAAAAAGTGGAGAGGGGCTCCTACAATGAGCAGTTCTTC.

The chain couples TRBV11-2 to TRBJ2-7; no reliable D call. CDR3 length: 15 residues. From germline, CDR1 is SGHAT and CDR2 FQNNGV. V lost 3 bases, J lost 2 bases, and 14 bases lay in between. CDR3 sequence (DNA): TGTGCCAGCAGCTTGTCGGGCTCACCGACCTACGAGCAGTACTTC. This sequence encodes CASSLSGSPTYEQYF.

V usage is TRBV19 and J usage is TRBJ1-2; 11 bases are shared with TRBD1. The ends lost 9 bases at V and 3 bases at J; junction bases unmatched: 9. The CDR3 runs 15 residues. The germline CDR1 and CDR2 sequences are LNHDA and SQIVND (reference sequence). As DNA, the CDR3 is TGTGCCAGCGCCCGGACAGGGGGCTATGACTATGGCTACACCTTC. This gives the protein CASARTGGYDYGYTF.

This sequence joins TRBV13 and TRBJ2-5; no firm D call. Trimming took 2 bases from V and 2 from J, leaving 9 bases between them. The germline gives CDR1 PRHDT, CDR2 FYEKMQ (reference sequence). The CDR3 has 14 residues. The CDR3 region is CASSLRVGQETQYF. For the CDR3, the DNA is TGTGCCAGCAGCTTAAGGGTTGGTCAAGAGACCCAGTACTTC.

This chain uses TRBV3-1 (or the pseudogene TRBV3-2) with TRBJ1-5; D is ambiguous. Germline CDR1 LGHDT, CDR2 YNNKEL (reference sequence). V lost 4 bases and J 5 bases, leaving 12 bases between the germline ends. CDR3 length: 14 residues. In DNA, the CDR3 is TGTGCCAGCAGCCTCGGTCCCAATGATCAGCCCCAGCATTTT. This codes for CASSLGPNDQPQHF.

This clone was recorded once. The CDR3 here is CASGLSGAHEQYF. As DNA, the CDR3 is TGTGCTAGTGGTTTGTCAGGGGCCCACGAGCAGTACTTC. The J gene is TRBJ2-7, the V gene TRBV12-5; tentative D call: TRBD1 (6 bases). Trimming removed 2 bases at V and 5 bases at J, with 10 bases between. Germline lookup yields CDR1 LGHNT and CDR2 FRNRAP. This CDR3 contains 13 residues. Combining the CDR3 with reference TRBV12-5 and TRBJ2-7 gives the whole variable domain DARVTQTPRHKVTEMGQEVTMRCQPILGHNTVFWYRQTMMQGLELLAYFRNRAPLDDSGMPKDRFSAEMPDATLATLKIQPSEPRDSAVYFCASGLSGAHEQYFGPGTRLTVT.

The rearrangement joins TRBV6-5 to TRBJ1-2; a weak D match, TRBD1 (5 bases). The germline CDR1 and CDR2 sequences are MNHEY and SVGAGI. CDR3 length equals 15 residues. The V end lost 6 bases, the J end lost 4 bases, and 18 bases lay between the germline ends. In DNA form, the CDR3 reads TGTGCCAGCAGAAATACCGGGACCGACTTCTATGGCTACACCTTC. This codes for CASRNTGTDFYGYTF.

The chain recombines TRBV6-6 with TRBJ1-1; D not resolved. The CDR3 is 12 amino acids. Germline V gives CDR1 MNHNY, CDR2 SVGAGI (reference sequence). V was cut by 2 bases and J by 7 bases, with 8 bases left in between. CDR3 bases: TGTGCCAGCAGTTACCCGGGGAATGAAGCTTTCTTT. This codes for CASSYPGNEAFF.

V is TRBV2 and J is TRBJ1-2, with 11 bases identical to TRBD1. The germline CDR1 and CDR2 sequences are SNHLY and FYNNEI. Germline trimming cut 6 bases from V and 8 bases from J; bases unmatched to any gene: 14. This CDR3 region has 16 residues. As DNA, the CDR3 is TGTGCCAGCAGACCGGGACAGGGGGACTCGGTTGGCGGCTACACCTTC. Protein: CASRPGQGDSVGGYTF.

The chain joins TRBV7-2 to TRBJ2-7, with TRBD1 matching over 8 bases. J gave up 3 bases and V 5 bases, and 9 bases lay outside the gene matches. The CDR3 is 15 amino acids. Germline CDR1 is SGHTA and CDR2 is FQGNSA. The chain's CDR3 is CASSPPRTGIYEQYF. In DNA form, the CDR3 reads TGTGCCAGCAGCCCACCACGGACAGGGATCTACGAGCAGTACTTC.

V is TRBV30 and J is TRBJ2-1; 10 positions agree with TRBD2. Looked up from germline, CDR1 is GTSNPN and CDR2 is SVGIG (reference sequence). V shed 1 base and J 12 bases; nucleotides not matched to a gene: 9. The CDR3 contains 14 residues. Written as DNA, the CDR3 is TGTGCCTGGAGTGGAGCGGGAGGGCCGGTGGTGCAGTTCTTC. Its protein product is CAWSGAGGPVVQFF.

The V gene is TRBV24-1, the J gene TRBJ1-1, with D uncertain. Trimming stripped 1 base from V and 5 bases from J, with 7 bases between. The germline V gene has CDR1 KGHDR and CDR2 SFDVKD. The CDR3 sequence is 13 residues long. The CDR3 reads CATSDFMRTEAFF. As DNA, the CDR3 is TGTGCCACCAGTGATTTTATGAGGACTGAAGCTTTCTTT.

This chain connects TRBV7-9 to TRBJ2-7, with 7 bases fitting TRBD2. CDR3 size: 14 residues. The germline V gene encodes CDR1 SEHNR and CDR2 FQNEAQ (reference sequence). The ends lost 2 bases at V and 6 bases at J; junction bases unmatched: 7. The DNA for the CDR3 is TGTGCCAGCAGCTTATTCCAGCGGGATGGCGAGCAGTACTTC. It translates to CASSLFQRDGEQYF. The variable domain in full, with the rest retrieved from reference TRBV7-9 and TRBJ2-7, is DTGVSQNPRHKITKRGQNVTFRCDPISEHNRLYWYRQTLGQGPEFLTYFQNEAQLEKSRLLSDRFSAERPKGSFSTLEIQRTEQGDSAMYLCASSLFQRDGEQYFGPGTRLTVT.

CDR3 in DNA: TGTGCCAGCAGCTCCGTTACGGGGAACACAGATACGCAGTATTTT. Translating gives CASSSVTGNTDTQYF. The chain has TRBV11-1 and TRBJ2-3, with D possibly TRBD2 on 5 matching bases. Germline values: CDR1 SGHAT, CDR2 FQDESV (reference sequence). V lost 4 bases and J lost 2, with 13 bases in between. The CDR3 totals 15 residues. Filled out from reference TRBV11-1 and TRBJ2-3, the complete variable domain reads EAEVAQSPRYKITEKSQAVAFWCDPISGHATLYWYRQILGQGPELLVQFQDESVVDDSQLPKDRFSAERLKGVDSTLKIQPAELGDSAMYLCASSSVTGNTDTQYFGPGTRLTVL.

This sequence joins TRBV7-2 and TRBJ1-1, with D maybe TRBD1 (5 bases). CDR3 size: 15 residues. Deletions cut 1 base from V and 3 bases from J, with 12 bases between. Germline V gives CDR1 SGHTA, CDR2 FQGNSA. CDR3 sequence: CASSLVVRGDTEAFF. The CDR3 DNA reads as TGTGCCAGCAGCTTAGTTGTCCGAGGGGACACTGAAGCTTTCTTT.

The CDR3 spells CATVEDRSYEQYF. CDR3 DNA sequence: TGTGCCACTGTAGAGGACAGGTCCTACGAGCAGTACTTC. The gene calls are TRBV6-5 and TRBJ2-7, with 7 bases identical to TRBD1. The V gene end was trimmed by 10 bases and the J gene end by 1 base; junction bases not matched to a gene: 7. CDR1 is MNHEY, CDR2 SVGAGI, per germline. This CDR3 has 13 residues.

The CDR3 region is CASSLDRLSDTQYF. The CDR3 coding sequence is TGTGCCAGCAGTTTGGACAGACTGTCAGATACGCAGTATTTT. The chain joins TRBV6-5 to TRBJ2-3; tentative D call: TRBD1 (6 bases). Germline values: CDR1 MNHEY, CDR2 SVGAGI. Deletions cut 4 bases from V and 4 bases from J, with 12 bases between. The CDR3 consists of 14 residues.

The genes are TRBV19 and TRBJ2-6; no reliable D call. Per germline, CDR1 LNHDA and CDR2 SQIVND (reference sequence). The CDR3 runs 16 residues. Trimming cost V 2 bases and J 2 bases, with 10 bases left between them. CDR3 coding DNA: TGTGCCAGTAGTATAATAGGCCTAGCTGGGGCCAACGTCCTGACTTTC. Translated, it gives CASSIIGLAGANVLTF.

The rearrangement uses TRBV7-3 and TRBJ2-1; 14 bases fit TRBD2. Germline trimming cut 5 bases from V and 7 bases from J; bases unmatched to any gene: 7. Per the germline V gene, CDR1 is SGHTA and CDR2 is FQGTGA. The CDR3 runs 16 residues. CDR3 bases: TGTGCCAGCAGCACCCCGGGACTAGCGGGAGCAAATGAGCAGTTCTTC. Translation: CASSTPGLAGANEQFF.

The chain uses TRBV2 and TRBJ1-2; perhaps TRBD1 as D (5 bases). Germline CDR1 and CDR2: SNHLY and FYNNEI. The CDR3 contains 15 residues. The V end lost 0 bases, the J end lost 4 bases, and 12 bases lay between the germline ends. This CDR3 reads CASSEALRQSYGYTF. The CDR3 region has the DNA TGTGCCAGCAGTGAAGCGCTTCGACAGTCCTATGGCTACACCTTC.

V is TRBV4-1 and J is TRBJ2-7, with 7 bases aligning to TRBD1. CDR1 MGHRA and CDR2 YSYEKL come from the germline V gene. This CDR3 is 13 amino acids long. The J segment lost 2 bases and the V segment lost 5 bases, leaving 3 bases of the junction unmatched. CDR3 amino acids: CASSEDRPYEQYF. The CDR3 DNA reads TGCGCCAGCAGCGAGGACAGGCCCTACGAGCAGTACTTC.

The chain has TRBV6-5 and TRBJ1-2; D is undetermined. This CDR3 is built from 13 residues. V was clipped by 1 base and J by 3 bases, with 6 bases between them. Germline V gene lookup returns CDR1 MNHEY and CDR2 SVGAGI. This CDR3 is CASSYYRDYGYTF. The CDR3 nucleotides are TGTGCCAGCAGTTACTACCGGGACTATGGCTACACCTTC.

The CDR3 DNA is TGTGCCAGCAGCTTAGGGCTAGCGGGACGGGAGACCCAGTACTTC. Protein: CASSLGLAGRETQYF. The genes are TRBV7-9 and TRBJ2-5; 9 positions agree with TRBD2. V lost 1 base, J lost 5 bases, and 5 bases stayed unmatched. The germline gives CDR1 SEHNR, CDR2 FQNEAQ (reference sequence). This CDR3 region has 15 residues.